This TCR beta chain was retrieved from a study of shared clonotypes between healthy human individuals. Overall study: Three CD4 naive, three CD4 memory, two CD8 naive and one CD8 memory plate were used per donor.

Sorted subsets were amplified in replicate PCRs using 200 ng DNA, 30,000 to 35,000 T cell genomes. The repertoire was sequenced with immunoSEQ multiplex PCR; TCRdb's copy has only in-frame clones and lacks some. The table lists over a million clones, approximately 80% of them singletons, with 0.6% to 0.7% in the top ten. Germline CDR1 reads SGHRS; CDR2 reads YFSETQ. The length of the CDR3 is 16 residues. V was shortened by 4 bases and J by 6 bases, with 21 bases between the two germline ends. V and J are TRBV5-1 and TRBJ2-3, with a possible D match to TRBD2 (6 bases). The sequence was collected from a man aged 18 to 29 in good health. Some clones in this sample may be carry-over from other donors' samples. The source material was memory CD4+ T cells from PBMCs. Subset specified: CD45RA-negative fraction. CDR3 coding DNA: TGCGCCAGCAGCGCGGACGGGACTCACGGTGGGGATACGCAGTATTTT. This translates into CASSADGTHGGDTQYF.